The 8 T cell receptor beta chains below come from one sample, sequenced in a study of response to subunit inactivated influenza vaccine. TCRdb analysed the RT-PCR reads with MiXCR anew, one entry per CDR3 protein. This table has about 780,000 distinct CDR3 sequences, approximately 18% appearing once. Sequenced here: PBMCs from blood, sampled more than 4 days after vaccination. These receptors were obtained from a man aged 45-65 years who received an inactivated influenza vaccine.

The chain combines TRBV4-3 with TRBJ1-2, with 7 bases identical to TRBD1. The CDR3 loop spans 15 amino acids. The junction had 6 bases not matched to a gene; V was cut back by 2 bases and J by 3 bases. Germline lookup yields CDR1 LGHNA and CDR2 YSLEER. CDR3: CASSQSTGLDYGYTF. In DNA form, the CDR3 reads TGCGCCAGCAGCCAATCGACAGGGTTGGACTATGGCTACACCTTC.

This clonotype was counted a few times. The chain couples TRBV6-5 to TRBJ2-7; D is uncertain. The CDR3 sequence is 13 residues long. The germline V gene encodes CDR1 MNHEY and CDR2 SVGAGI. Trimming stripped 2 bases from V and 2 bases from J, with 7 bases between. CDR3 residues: CASSYRVTYEQYF. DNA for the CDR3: TGTGCCAGCAGTTACAGGGTCACCTACGAGCAGTACTTC.

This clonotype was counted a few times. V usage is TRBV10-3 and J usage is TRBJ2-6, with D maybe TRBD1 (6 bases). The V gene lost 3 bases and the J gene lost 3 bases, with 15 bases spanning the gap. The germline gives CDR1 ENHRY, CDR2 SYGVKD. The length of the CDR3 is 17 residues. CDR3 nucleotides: TGTGCCATCAGTGAACAGGGAACTCGAAGTGGGGCCAACGTCCTGACTTTC. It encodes CAISEQGTRSGANVLTF.

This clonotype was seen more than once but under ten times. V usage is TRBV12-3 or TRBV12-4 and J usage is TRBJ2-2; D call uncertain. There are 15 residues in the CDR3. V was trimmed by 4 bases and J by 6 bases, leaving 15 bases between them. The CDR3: CASSYGMERPGELFF. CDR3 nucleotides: TGTGCCAGCAGTTATGGGATGGAGAGACCCGGGGAGCTGTTTTTT.

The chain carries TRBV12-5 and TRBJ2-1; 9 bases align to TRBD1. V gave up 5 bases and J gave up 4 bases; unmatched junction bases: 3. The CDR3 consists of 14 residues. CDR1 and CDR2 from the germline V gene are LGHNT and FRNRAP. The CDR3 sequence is CASGNRGLYNEQFF. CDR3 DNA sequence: TGTGCTAGTGGTAACAGGGGGCTATACAATGAGCAGTTCTTC.

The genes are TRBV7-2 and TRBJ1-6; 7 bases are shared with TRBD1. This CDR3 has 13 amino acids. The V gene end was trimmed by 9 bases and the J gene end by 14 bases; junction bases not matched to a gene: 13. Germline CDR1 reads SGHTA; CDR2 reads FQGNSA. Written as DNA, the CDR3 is TGTGCCAGAATGGTAAGAGGGGGCAAAACCCTCCACTTT. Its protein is CARMVRGGKTLHF. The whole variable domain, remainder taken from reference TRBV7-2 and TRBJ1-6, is GAGVSQSPSNKVTEKGKDVELRCDPISGHTALYWYRQSLGQGLEFLIYFQGNSAPDKSGLPSDRFSAERTGGSVSTLTIQRTQQEDSAVYLCARMVRGGKTLHFGNGTRLTVT.

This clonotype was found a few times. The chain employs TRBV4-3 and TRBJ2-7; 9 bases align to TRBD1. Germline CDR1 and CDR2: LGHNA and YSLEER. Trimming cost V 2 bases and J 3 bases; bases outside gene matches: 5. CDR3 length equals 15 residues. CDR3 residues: CASSQTQGQGYEQYF. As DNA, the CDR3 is TGCGCCAGCAGCCAAACTCAGGGACAGGGCTACGAGCAGTACTTC.

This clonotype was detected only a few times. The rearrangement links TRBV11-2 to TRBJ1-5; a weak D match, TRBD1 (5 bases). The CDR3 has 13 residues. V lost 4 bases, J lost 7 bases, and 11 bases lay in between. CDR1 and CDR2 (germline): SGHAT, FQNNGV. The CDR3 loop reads CASSSGSGQPQHF. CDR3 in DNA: TGTGCCAGCAGCTCCGGTTCAGGGCAGCCCCAGCATTTT. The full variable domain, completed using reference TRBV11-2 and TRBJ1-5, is EAGVAQSPRYKIIEKRQSVAFWCNPISGHATLYWYQQILGQGPKLLIQFQNNGVVDDSQLPKDRFSAERLKGVDSTLKIQPAKLEDSAVYLCASSSGSGQPQHFGDGTRLSIL.